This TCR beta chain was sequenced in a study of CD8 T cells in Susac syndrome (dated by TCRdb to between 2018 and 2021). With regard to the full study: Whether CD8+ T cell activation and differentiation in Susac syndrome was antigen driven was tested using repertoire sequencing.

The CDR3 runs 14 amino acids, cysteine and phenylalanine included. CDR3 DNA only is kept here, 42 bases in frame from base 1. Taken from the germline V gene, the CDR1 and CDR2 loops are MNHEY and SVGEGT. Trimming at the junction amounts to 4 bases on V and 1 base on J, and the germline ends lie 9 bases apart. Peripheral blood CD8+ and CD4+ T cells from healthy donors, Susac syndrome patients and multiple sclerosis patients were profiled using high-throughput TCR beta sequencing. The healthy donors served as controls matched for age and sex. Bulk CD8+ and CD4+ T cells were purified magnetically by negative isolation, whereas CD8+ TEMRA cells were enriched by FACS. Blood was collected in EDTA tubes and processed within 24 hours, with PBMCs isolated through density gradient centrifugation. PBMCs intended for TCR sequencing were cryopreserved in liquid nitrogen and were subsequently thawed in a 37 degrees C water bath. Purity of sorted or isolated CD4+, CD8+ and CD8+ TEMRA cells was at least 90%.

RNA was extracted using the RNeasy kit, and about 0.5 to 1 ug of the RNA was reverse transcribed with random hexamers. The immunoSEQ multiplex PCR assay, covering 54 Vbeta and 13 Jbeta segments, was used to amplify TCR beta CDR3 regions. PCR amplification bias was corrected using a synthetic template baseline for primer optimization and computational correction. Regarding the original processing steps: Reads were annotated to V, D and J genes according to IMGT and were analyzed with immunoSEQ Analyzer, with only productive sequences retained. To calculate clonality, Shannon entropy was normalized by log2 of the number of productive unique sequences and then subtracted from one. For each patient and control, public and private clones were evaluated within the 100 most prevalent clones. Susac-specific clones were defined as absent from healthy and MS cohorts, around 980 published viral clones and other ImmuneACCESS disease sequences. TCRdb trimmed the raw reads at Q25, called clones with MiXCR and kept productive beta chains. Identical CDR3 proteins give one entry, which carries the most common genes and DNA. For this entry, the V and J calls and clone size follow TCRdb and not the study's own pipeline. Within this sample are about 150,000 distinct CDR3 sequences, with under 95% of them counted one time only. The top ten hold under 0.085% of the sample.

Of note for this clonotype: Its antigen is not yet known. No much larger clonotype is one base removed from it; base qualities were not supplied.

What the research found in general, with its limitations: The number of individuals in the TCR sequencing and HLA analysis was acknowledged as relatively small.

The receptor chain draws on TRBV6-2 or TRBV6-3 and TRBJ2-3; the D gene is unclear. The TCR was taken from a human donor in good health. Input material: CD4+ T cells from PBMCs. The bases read TGTGCCAGCAGTTCCTTAATCGGCACAGATACGCAGTATTTT. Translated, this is CASSSLIGTDTQYF.